This T cell receptor beta chain was recorded in a study of OX40 agonist ivuxolimab in advanced cancers. Study-level background: Past anti-PD-1, anti-PD-L1 or anti-CTLA-4 therapy was accepted, and 40% to 50% had received some. Study conclusions and caveats: Researchers report that CD8+ T cells had, on average, more expanded clones than CD4+.

The investigators sampled blood at baseline, at cycle 4 day 1, and at cycle 7 day 1. TCRdb's copy holds only in-frame clones and misses some; the assay was immunoSEQ multiplex PCR. Among 45,000 or so clones listed, 88% were seen once. On this clone: Its antigen is not identified.

This specimen consisted of CD4+ or CD8+ T cells sorted from blood, obtained in a trial of the OX40 agonist ivuxolimab. The clonotype was recovered from an adult with an advanced solid tumor such as melanoma, head and neck, liver or kidney cancer.

The CDR3 nucleotides read TGCGCCAGCAGCTTGGGTCAGGACCGCTACGAGCAGTACTTC. Protein sequence: CASSLGQDRYEQYF. V usage is TRBV5-1 and J usage is TRBJ2-7; D remains ambiguous. Germline V CDR1 and CDR2: SGHRS, YFSETQ. The CDR3 length is 14 residues. V gave up 0 bases and J gave up 3 bases, with 10 bases separating them.